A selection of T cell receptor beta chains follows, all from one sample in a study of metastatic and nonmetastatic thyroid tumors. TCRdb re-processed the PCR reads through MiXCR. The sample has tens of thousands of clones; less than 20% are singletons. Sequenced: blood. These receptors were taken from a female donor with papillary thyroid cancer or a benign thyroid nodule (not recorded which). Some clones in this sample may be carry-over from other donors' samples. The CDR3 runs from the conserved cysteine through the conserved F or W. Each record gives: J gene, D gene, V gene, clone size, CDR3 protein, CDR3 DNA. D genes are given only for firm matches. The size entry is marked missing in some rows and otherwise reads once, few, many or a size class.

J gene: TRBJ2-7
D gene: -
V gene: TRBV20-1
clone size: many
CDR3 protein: CSAPDPSLSYEQYF
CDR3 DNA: TGCAGTGCTCCGGACCCCTCACTCTCCTACGAGCAGTACTTC

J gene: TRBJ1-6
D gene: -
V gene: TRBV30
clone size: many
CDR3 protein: CAWKGSGTYNSPLHF
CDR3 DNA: TGTGCCTGGAAGGGCTCAGGGACGTATAATTCACCCCTCCACTTT

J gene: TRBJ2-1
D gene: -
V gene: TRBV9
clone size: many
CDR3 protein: CASSAQGNSYNEQFF
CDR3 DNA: TGTGCCAGCAGCGCCCAGGGGAACTCCTACAATGAGCAGTTCTTC

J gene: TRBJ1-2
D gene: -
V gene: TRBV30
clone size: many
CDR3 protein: CAWSVRAEGYTF
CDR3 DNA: TGTGCCTGGAGTGTACGGGCGGAGGGCTACACCTTC

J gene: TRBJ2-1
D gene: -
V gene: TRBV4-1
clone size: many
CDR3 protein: CASSQGRVRGSSYNEQFF
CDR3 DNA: TGCGCCAGCAGCCAAGGGAGGGTCCGCGGTAGCTCCTACAATGAGCAGTTCTTC

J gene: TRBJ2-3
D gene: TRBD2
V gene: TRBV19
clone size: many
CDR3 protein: CASKPGTSGKEADTQYF
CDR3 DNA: TGTGCCAGTAAACCCGGGACTAGCGGGAAGGAGGCAGATACGCAGTATTTT

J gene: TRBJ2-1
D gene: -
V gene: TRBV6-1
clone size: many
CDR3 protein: CASTRTVGDEQFF
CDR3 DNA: TGTGCCAGCACCCGAACAGTGGGAGATGAGCAGTTCTTC

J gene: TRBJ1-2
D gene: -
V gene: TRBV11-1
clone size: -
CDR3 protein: CANSILPGTPRCYGYTF
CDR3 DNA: TGTGCCAACAGCATCTTACCCGGGACCCCCAGGTGCTATGGCTACACCTTC

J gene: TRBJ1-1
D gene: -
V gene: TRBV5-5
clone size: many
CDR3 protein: CASSFPENTEAFF
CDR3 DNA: TGTGCCAGCAGCTTCCCAGAGAACACTGAAGCTTTCTTT

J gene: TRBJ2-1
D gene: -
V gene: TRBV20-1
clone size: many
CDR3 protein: CSARWDREQFF
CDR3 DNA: TGCAGTGCTAGATGGGATCGTGAGCAGTTCTTC

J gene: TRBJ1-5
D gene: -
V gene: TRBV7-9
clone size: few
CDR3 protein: CTSSWAGQPQHF
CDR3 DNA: TGTACCAGCAGCTGGGCGGGTCAGCCCCAGCATTTT

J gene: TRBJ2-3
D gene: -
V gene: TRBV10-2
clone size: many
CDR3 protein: CASSESGASGDTDTQYF
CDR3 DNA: TGCGCCAGCAGTGAGTCGGGGGCTAGCGGAGACACAGATACGCAGTATTTT

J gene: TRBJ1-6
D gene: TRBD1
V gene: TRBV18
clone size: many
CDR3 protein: CASSQDRVNSPLHF
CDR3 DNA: TGTGCCAGCTCACAGGACAGGGTGAATTCACCCCTCCACTTT

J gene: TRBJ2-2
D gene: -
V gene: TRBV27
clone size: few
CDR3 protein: CVSSLSQGSQVAWELFF
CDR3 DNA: TGTGTCAGCAGTTTATCGCAGGGGAGTCAAGTTGCCTGGGAGCTGTTTTTT

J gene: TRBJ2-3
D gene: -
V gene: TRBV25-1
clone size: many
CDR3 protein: CASKMGPGGTDTQYF
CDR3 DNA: TGTGCCAGCAAAATGGGTCCGGGGGGCACAGATACGCAGTATTTT

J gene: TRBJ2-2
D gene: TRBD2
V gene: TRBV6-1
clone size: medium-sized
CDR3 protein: CASSELAGGNTGELFF
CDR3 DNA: TGTGCCAGCAGTGAACTAGCGGGAGGGAACACCGGGGAGCTGTTTTTT

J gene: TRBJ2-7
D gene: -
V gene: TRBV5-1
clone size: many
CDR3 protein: CASSFSAQSGCEQYF
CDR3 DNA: TGCGCCAGCAGCTTCTCAGCCCAAAGTGGATGCGAGCAGTACTTC

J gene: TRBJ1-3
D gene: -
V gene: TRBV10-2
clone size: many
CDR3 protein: CASSVMDTGNTIYF
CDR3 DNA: TGCGCCAGCAGTGTGATGGACACCGGAAACACCATATATTTT

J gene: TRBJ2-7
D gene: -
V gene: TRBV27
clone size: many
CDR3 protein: CASGRGGGYEQYF
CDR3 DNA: TGTGCCAGCGGCCGAGGGGGTGGGTACGAGCAGTACTTC

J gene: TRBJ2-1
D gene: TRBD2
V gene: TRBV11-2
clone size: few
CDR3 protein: CASSLGRWAGVIEQFF
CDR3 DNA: TGTGCCAGCAGCTTAGGGAGGTGGGCGGGAGTCATTGAGCAGTTCTTC

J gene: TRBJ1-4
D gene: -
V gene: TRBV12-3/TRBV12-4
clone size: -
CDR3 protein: CASSLAVRATNEKLFF
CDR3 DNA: TGTGCCAGCAGTTTAGCCGTTAGGGCAACTAATGAAAAACTGTTTTTT

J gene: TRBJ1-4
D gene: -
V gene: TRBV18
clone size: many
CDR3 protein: CASSPHREKLFF
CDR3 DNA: TGTGCCAGCTCACCCCATAGGGAAAAACTGTTTTTT

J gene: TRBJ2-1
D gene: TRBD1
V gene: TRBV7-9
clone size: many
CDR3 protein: CASSPRGRYNEQFF
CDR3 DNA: TGTGCCAGCAGTCCTAGGGGGCGGTACAATGAGCAGTTCTTC

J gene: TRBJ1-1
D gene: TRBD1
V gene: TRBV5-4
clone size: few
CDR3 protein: CASSGITGDTEAFF
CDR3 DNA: TGTGCCAGCAGCGGAATAACAGGGGACACTGAAGCTTTCTTT

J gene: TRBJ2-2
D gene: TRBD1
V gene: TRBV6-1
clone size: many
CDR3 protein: CASRPGTGNRLFF
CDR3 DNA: TGTGCCAGCCGTCCCGGGACAGGGAATCGGCTGTTTTTT

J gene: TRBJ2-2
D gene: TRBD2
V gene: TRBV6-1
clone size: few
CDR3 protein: CAISPPRIAGNTGELFF
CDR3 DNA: TGTGCCATCAGTCCTCCCAGGATAGCGGGAAACACCGGGGAGCTGTTTTTT

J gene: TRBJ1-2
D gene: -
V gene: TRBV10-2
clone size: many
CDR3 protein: CASSEFNSGSGGYTF
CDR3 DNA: TGCGCCAGCAGTGAGTTTAATTCGGGGTCTGGAGGCTACACCTTC

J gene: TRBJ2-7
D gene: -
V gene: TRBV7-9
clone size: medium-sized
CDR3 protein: CASSVGRYEQYF
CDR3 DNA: TGTGCCAGCAGCGTGGGGCGCTACGAGCAGTACTTC

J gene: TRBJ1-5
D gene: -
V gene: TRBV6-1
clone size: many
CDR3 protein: CASTKGGSGQPQHF
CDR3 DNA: TGTGCCAGCACGAAAGGGGGATCCGGGCAGCCCCAGCATTTT

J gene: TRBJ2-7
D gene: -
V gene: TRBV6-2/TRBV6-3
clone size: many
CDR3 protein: CASSYSLEIYEQYF
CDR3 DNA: TGTGCCAGCAGTTACAGTCTAGAGATTTACGAGCAGTACTTC

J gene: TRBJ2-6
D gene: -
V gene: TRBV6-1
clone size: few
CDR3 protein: CASSRSRDSGANVMTF
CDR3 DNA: TGTGCCAGCAGCCGTTCAAGGGACTCTGGGGCCAACGTCATGACTTTC

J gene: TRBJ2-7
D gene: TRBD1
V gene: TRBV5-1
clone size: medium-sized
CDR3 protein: CASSLGHRDRSYEQYF
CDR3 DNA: TGCGCCAGCAGCTTGGGTCATAGGGACAGAAGCTACGAGCAGTACTTC

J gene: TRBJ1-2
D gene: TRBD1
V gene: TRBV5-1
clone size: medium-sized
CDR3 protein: CASSRSRGLDSSYTF
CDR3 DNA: TGCGCCAGCAGCCGTAGCAGGGGGTTGGACAGCAGCTACACCTTC

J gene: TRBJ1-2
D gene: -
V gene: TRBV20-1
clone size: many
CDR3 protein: CSARDPQLYGYTF
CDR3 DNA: TGCAGTGCTAGAGATCCACAGCTCTATGGCTACACCTTC

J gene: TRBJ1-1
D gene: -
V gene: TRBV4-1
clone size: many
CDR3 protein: CASSQVSTGRTEAFF
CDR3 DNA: TGCGCCAGCAGCCAAGTTTCCACAGGTCGTACTGAAGCTTTCTTT

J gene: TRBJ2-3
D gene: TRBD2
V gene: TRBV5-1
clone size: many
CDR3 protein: CASSFDSSGDPTSRQYF
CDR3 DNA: TGCGCCAGCAGCTTTGATTCTAGCGGGGACCCTACCTCGCGGCAGTATTTT

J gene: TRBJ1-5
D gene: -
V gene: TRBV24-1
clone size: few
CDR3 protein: CATSAPIGSNQPQHF
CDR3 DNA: TGTGCCACCAGTGCCCCAATCGGTAGCAATCAGCCCCAGCATTTT

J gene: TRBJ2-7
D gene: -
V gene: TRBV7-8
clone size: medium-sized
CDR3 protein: CASSLGGSEQYF
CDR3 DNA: TGTGCCAGCAGCTTAGGTGGAAGCGAGCAGTACTTC

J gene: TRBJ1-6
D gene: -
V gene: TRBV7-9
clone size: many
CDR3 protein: CASSLVTQYNSPLHF
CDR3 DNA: TGTGCCAGCAGCTTGGTGACTCAATATAATTCACCCCTCCACTTT

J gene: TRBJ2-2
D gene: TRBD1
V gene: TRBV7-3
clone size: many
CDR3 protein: CASSLGTVNTGELFF
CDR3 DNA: TGTGCCAGCAGCTTAGGGACAGTGAACACCGGGGAGCTGTTTTTT

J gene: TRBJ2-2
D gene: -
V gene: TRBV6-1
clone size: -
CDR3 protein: CTIRITGELFF
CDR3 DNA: TGTACCATCCGCATCACCGGGGAGCTGTTTTTT

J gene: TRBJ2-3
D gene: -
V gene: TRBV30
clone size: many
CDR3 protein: CAWSLETGSSTDTQYF
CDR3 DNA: TGTGCCTGGAGCCTCGAGACAGGATCTAGCACAGATACGCAGTATTTT

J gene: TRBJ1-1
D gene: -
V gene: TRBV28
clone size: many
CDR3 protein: CASSLAGGAGFNEAFF
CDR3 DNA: TGTGCCAGCAGTTTGGCGGGGGGCGCGGGTTTCAATGAAGCTTTCTTT

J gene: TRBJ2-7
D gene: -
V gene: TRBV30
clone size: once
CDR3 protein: CAWSSRGSYEQYF
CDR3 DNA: TGTGCCTGGAGTTCCCGGGGCTCCTACGAGCAGTACTTC

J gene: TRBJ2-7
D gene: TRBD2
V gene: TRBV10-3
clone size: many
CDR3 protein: CATGQGLDARNEQYF
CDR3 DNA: TGTGCCACCGGCCAGGGACTAGACGCTAGAAACGAGCAGTACTTC

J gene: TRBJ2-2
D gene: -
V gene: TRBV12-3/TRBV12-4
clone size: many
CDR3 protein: CASSNPHNTGELFF
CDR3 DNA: TGTGCCAGCAGCAACCCCCACAACACCGGGGAGCTGTTTTTT

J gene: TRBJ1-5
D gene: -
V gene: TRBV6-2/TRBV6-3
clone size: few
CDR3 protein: CASSPEGGGGQPQHF
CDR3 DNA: TGTGCCAGCAGTCCCGAAGGAGGGGGGGGGCAGCCCCAGCATTTT

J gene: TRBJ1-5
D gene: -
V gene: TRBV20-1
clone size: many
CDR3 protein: CSARGGRVGQPQHF
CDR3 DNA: TGCAGTGCTAGGGGGGGCAGGGTGGGTCAGCCCCAGCATTTT

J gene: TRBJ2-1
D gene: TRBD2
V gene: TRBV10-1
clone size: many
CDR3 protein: CASSERTSGGNEQFF
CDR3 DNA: TGCGCCAGCAGTGAGAGGACTAGCGGGGGTAATGAGCAGTTCTTC

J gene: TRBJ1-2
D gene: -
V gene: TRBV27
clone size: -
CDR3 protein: CASAGTPGHYNYGYTF
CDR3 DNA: TGTGCCAGCGCAGGAACCCCGGGACATTATAACTATGGCTACACCTTC

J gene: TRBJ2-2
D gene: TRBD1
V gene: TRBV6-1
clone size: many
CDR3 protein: CASRQQGAGELFF
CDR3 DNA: TGTGCCAGCAGGCAACAGGGGGCCGGGGAGCTGTTTTTT

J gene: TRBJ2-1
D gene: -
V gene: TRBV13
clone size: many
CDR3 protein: CASSLGASPRNEQFF
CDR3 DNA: TGTGCCAGCAGCTTAGGAGCTAGCCCGCGTAATGAGCAGTTCTTC

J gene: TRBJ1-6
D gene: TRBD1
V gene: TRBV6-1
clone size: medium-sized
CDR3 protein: CASSEVGGQGNSPLHF
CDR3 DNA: TGTGCCAGCAGTGAAGTAGGGGGACAGGGCAATTCACCCCTCCACTTT

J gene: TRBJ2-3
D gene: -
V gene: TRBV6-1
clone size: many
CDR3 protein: CASSDSHASTDTQYF
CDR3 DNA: TGTGCCAGCAGCGATTCACATGCTAGTACAGATACGCAGTATTTT